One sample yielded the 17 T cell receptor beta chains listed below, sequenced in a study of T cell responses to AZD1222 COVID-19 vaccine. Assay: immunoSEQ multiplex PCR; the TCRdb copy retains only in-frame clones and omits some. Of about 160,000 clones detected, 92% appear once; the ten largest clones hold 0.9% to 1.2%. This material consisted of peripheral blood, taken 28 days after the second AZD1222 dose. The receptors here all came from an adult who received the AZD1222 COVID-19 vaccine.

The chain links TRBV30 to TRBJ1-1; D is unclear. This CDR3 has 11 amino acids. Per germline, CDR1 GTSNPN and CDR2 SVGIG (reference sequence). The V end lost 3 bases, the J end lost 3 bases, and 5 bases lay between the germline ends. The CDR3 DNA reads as TGTGCCTGGAGAGGAGACACTGAAGCTTTCTTT. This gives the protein CAWRGDTEAFF.

CDR3 residues: CASSSGLSVVAETQYF. The CDR3 coding sequence is TGTGCCAGCAGCTCGGGCTTATCGGTAGTTGCAGAGACCCAGTACTTC. V usage is TRBV7-9 and J usage is TRBJ2-5; no firm D call. Germline V CDR1 and CDR2: SEHNR, FQNEAQ (reference sequence). The CDR3 loop spans 16 amino acids. V was shortened by 4 bases and J by 4 bases, with 19 bases between the two germline ends. Filled out from reference TRBV7-9 and TRBJ2-5, the complete variable domain reads DTGVSQNPRHKITKRGQNVTFRCDPISEHNRLYWYRQTLGQGPEFLTYFQNEAQLEKSRLLSDRFSAERPKGSFSTLEIQRTEQGDSAMYLCASSSGLSVVAETQYFGPGTRLLVL.

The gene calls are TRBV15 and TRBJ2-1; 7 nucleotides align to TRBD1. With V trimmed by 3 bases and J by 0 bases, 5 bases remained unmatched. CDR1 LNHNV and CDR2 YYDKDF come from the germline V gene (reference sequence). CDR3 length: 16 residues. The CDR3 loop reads CATSSPDRDSYNEQFF. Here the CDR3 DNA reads TGTGCCACCAGCAGTCCAGACAGGGACTCCTACAATGAGCAGTTCTTC.

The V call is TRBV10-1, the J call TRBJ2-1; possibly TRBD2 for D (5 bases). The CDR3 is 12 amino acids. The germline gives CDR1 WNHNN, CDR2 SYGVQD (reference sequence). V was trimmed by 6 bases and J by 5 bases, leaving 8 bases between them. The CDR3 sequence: CASSGMNNEQFF. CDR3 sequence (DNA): TGCGCCAGCAGCGGGATGAACAATGAGCAGTTCTTC.

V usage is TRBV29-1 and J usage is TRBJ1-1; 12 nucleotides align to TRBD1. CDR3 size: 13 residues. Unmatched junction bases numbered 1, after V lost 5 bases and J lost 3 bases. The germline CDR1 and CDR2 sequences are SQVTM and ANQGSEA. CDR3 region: CSVRDRGHTEAFF. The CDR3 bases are TGCAGCGTTCGGGACAGGGGGCACACTGAAGCTTTCTTT.

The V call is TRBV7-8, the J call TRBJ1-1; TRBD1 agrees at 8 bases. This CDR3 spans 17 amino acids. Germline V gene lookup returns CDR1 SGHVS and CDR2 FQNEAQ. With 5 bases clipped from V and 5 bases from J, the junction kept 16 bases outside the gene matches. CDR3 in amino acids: CASSPEVRQGPGTEAFF. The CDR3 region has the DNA TGTGCCAGCAGCCCAGAGGTGAGACAGGGGCCGGGGACTGAAGCTTTCTTT.

CDR3 sequence (DNA): TGTGCCAGCAGCCGGACGTCGACCATATATTTT. Translated, it gives CASSRTSTIYF. This chain connects TRBV7-9 to TRBJ1-3; D is unclear. The CDR3 sequence is 11 residues long. Germline V gene lookup returns CDR1 SEHNR and CDR2 FQNEAQ (reference sequence). The germline V and J ends were trimmed by 5 bases and 10 bases, with 9 bases remaining between them.

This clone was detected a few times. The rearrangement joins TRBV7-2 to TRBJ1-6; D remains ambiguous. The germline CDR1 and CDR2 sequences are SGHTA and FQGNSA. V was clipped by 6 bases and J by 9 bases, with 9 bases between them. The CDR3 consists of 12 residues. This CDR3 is CASSYTGSPLHF. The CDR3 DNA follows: TGTGCCAGCAGTTATACGGGTTCACCCCTCCACTTT.

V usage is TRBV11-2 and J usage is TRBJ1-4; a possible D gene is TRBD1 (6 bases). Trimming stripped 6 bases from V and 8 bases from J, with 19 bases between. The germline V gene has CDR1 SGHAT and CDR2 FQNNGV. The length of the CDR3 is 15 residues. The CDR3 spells CASSLAGAFWEKLFF. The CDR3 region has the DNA TGTGCCAGCAGTCTAGCGGGGGCCTTCTGGGAAAAACTGTTTTTT.

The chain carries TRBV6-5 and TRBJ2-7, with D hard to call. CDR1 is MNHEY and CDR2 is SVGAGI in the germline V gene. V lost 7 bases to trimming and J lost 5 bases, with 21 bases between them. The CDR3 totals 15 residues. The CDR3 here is CASKGASDGRHEQYF. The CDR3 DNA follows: TGTGCCAGCAAAGGTGCTTCGGACGGTCGGCACGAGCAGTACTTC.

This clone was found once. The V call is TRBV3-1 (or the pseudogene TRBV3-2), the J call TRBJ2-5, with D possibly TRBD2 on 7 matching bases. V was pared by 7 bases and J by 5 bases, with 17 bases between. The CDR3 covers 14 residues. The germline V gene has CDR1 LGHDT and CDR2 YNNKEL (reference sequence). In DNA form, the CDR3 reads TGTGCCAGCATGGAGGGGGGGGCCGAGGAGACCCAGTACTTC. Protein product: CASMEGGAEETQYF.

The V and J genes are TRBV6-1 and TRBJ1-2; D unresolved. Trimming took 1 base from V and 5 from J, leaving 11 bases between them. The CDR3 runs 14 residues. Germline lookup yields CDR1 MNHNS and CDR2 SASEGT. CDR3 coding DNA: TGTGCCAGCAGTGAAGGGTTAGTTCGGTATGGCTACACCTTC. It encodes CASSEGLVRYGYTF.

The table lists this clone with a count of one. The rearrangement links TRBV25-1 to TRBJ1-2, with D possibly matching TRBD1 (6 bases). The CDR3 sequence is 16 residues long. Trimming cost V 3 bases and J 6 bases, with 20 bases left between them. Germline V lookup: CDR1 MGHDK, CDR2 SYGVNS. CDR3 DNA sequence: TGTGCCAGCAGTGATCCGTACAGGGCCAATGTCGATGGCTACACCTTC. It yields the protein CASSDPYRANVDGYTF.

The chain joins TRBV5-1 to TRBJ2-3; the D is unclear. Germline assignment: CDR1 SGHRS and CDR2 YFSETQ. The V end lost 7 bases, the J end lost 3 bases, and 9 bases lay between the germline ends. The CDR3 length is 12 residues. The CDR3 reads CASRAETDTQYF. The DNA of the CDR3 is TGCGCCAGCCGGGCAGAGACAGATACGCAGTATTTT.

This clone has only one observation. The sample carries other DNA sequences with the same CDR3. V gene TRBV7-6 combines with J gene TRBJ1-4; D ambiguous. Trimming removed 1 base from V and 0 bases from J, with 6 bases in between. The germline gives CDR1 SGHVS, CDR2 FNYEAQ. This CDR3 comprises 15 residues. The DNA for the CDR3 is TGTGCCAGCAGCTTAGAGCCTGCAACTAATGAAAAACTGTTTTTT. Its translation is CASSLEPATNEKLFF. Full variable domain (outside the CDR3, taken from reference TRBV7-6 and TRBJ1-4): GAGVSQSPRYKVTKRGQDVALRCDPISGHVSLYWYRQALGQGPEFLTYFNYEAQQDKSGLPNDRFSAERPEGSISTLTIQRTEQRDSAMYRCASSLEPATNEKLFFGSGTQLSVL.

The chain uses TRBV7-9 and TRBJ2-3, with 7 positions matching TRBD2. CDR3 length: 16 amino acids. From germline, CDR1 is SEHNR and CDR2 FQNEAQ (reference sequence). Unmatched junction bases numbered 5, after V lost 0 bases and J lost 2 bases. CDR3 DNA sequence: TGTGCCAGCAGCTTAGCGGCTAGCGGTGACACAGATACGCAGTATTTT. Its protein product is CASSLAASGDTDTQYF.

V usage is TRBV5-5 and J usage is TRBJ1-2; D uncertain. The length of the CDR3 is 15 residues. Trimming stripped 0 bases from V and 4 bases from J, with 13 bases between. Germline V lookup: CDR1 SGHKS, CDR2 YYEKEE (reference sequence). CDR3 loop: CASSLDLPPGYGYTF. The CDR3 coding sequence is TGTGCCAGCAGCTTGGACCTTCCCCCCGGCTATGGCTACACCTTC.